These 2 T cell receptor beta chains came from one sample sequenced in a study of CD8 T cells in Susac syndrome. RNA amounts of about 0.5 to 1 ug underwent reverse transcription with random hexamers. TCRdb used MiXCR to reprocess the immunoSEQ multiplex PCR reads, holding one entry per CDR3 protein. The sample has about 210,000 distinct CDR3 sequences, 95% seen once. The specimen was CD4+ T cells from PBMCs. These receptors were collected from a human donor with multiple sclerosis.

CDR3 in DNA: TGTGCCAGCAGCCCCCGGGACAGGGTGATCCCTGGGGCCAACGTCCTGACTTTC. Its translation is CASSPRDRVIPGANVLTF. This chain uses TRBV3-1 with TRBJ2-6; 9 nucleotides align to TRBD1. V shed 4 bases and J 2 bases; nucleotides not matched to a gene: 9. This CDR3 has 18 residues. Germline values: CDR1 LGHDT, CDR2 YNNKEL (reference sequence).

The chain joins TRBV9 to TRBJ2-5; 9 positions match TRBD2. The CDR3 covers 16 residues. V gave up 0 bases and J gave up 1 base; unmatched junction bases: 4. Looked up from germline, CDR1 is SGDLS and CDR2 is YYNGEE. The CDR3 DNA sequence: TGTGCCAGCAGCGTAGGCTTGCGGGAGGGCCAAGAGACCCAGTACTTC. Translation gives CASSVGLREGQETQYF.